This record looks at one TCR beta chain sequence and its context. This CDR3 region has 13 residues. These data originate in a study of blood T cell repertoires in COVID-19. The overall study: Whether acute or convalescent, the COVID-19 samples came from the United States, Italy and Spain. T cells, B-cell-depleted T cells, or PBMCs provided the cDNA or gDNA that served as material.

Methods used by the authors: Counts of nucleated cells, estimated from reference gene primer amplification, were obtained. TCRdb keeps only in-frame clones here, not all; method: immunoSEQ multiplex PCR. V, J and clone size are those of that table, while D and trimming were read from the DNA. The sample lists a few hundred thousand clones, around 85% occurring once. Specimen: peripheral blood. The chain recombines TRBV21-1 with TRBJ2-7; the table's D call of TRBD1 was not tested on the DNA. TRBV21-1 is annotated as a pseudogene. The clonotype originates from a human donor in a cohort sampled during active COVID-19. CDR3 amino acids: CASNRPRVYEQYF. The DNA of the CDR3 is TGTGCCAGCAACCGGCCCAGGGTCTACGAGCAGTACTTC.